The clone carrying this T cell receptor (beta chain) occurred many times. Its antigen is as yet unknown. The source of the sample is a study of breast tumors, draining lymph nodes, adjacent tissues. The study, taken as a whole, reports: Tumor TCR diversity was below lymph nodes but above nontumor tissue.

The lymph nodes were axillary draining lymph nodes from breast cancer patients. One entry per CDR3 protein results from TCRdb running MiXCR on the multiplex PCR reads. The table lists about 140,000 distinct CDR3 sequences, about 33% of them singletons. Per the germline V gene, CDR1 is MNHNY and CDR2 is SVGAGI (reference sequence). V was cut by 1 base and J by 5 bases, with 9 bases left in between. The CDR3 loop spans 14 amino acids. The V call is TRBV6-6, the J call TRBJ1-5, with a tentative D call TRBD1 (6 bases). This TCR came from a female donor with breast cancer. Some clones in this sample may be carry-over from other donors' samples. The sequenced sample consisted of axillary lymph node tissue. The CDR3 loop is CASSYWDKDQPQHF. The CDR3 nucleotides are TGTGCCAGCAGTTACTGGGACAAAGATCAGCCCCAGCATTTT.